This is a list of T cell receptor beta chains from one sample in a study of shared clonotypes between healthy human individuals. TCRdb's copy holds only in-frame clones and misses some; the assay was immunoSEQ multiplex PCR. The sample contains about 2 million clones, approximately 94% of which appear only once. The source material was naive CD8+ T cells sorted from blood. All receptors come from a man aged 18 to 35 in good health. The CDR3 runs from the conserved cysteine through the conserved F or W. A D gene is named only where the DNA matches it firmly. Not every row has a clone size; where given, it reads once, few, many or a size class.

CDR3: CASSPGTDSNQPQHF
DNA: TGTGCCAGCAGCCCAGGGACGGATAGCAATCAGCCCCAGCATTTT
J: TRBJ1-5
size: .
D: .
V: TRBV7-6

CDR3: CSVEEAGAYGYTF
DNA: TGCAGCGTTGAAGAGGCAGGGGCCTATGGCTACACCTTC
J: TRBJ1-2
size: .
D: .
V: TRBV29-1

CDR3: CASSREGGTDYGYTF
DNA: TGTGCCAGCAGCCGAGAGGGGGGGACAGACTATGGCTACACCTTC
J: TRBJ1-2
size: .
D: TRBD1
V: TRBV2

CDR3: CASRGREFGSYEQYF
DNA: TGTGCCAGCAGGGGGAGAGAGTTTGGTTCCTACGAGCAGTACTTC
J: TRBJ2-7
size: .
D: .
V: TRBV27

CDR3: CAWDRGSGDTQYF
DNA: TGTGCCTGGGACAGGGGAAGTGGAGATACGCAGTATTTT
J: TRBJ2-3
size: .
D: TRBD1
V: TRBV30

CDR3: CAWSYQDRGPLHF
DNA: TGTGCCTGGAGTTACCAGGACAGGGGGCCCCTCCACTTT
J: TRBJ1-6
size: .
D: TRBD1
V: TRBV30

CDR3: CASSKSERANYGYTF
DNA: TGTGCCAGCAGCAAATCCGAACGGGCTAACTATGGCTACACCTTC
J: TRBJ1-2
size: .
D: .
V: TRBV9

CDR3: CASSLGSGFGETQYF
DNA: TGTGCCAGCAGCTTAGGATCAGGGTTCGGAGAGACCCAGTACTTC
J: TRBJ2-5
size: .
D: .
V: TRBV11-3

CDR3: CASPQGSVQETQYF
DNA: TGTGCCAGCCCACAGGGCTCTGTTCAAGAGACCCAGTACTTC
J: TRBJ2-5
size: .
D: .
V: TRBV2

CDR3: CASSLGPGQGYEQYF
DNA: TGTGCCAGCAGCTTAGGTCCGGGACAGGGCTACGAGCAGTACTTC
J: TRBJ2-7
size: .
D: TRBD1
V: TRBV7-2

CDR3: CASSQSWGYEQYF
DNA: TGTGCCAGCAGCCAATCTTGGGGCTACGAGCAGTACTTC
J: TRBJ2-7
size: once
D: .
V: TRBV7-6

CDR3: CASSILGASTDTQYF
DNA: TGTGCCAGTAGTATCCTAGGAGCTAGCACAGATACGCAGTATTTT
J: TRBJ2-3
size: .
D: .
V: TRBV19

CDR3: CASSLSPSYEQYF
DNA: TGCGCCAGCAGCCTTAGTCCCTCCTACGAGCAGTACTTC
J: TRBJ2-7
size: .
D: .
V: TRBV5-1

CDR3: CASSVVAGGPYEQYF
DNA: TGTGCCAGCAGCGTAGTAGCCGGCGGACCCTACGAGCAGTACTTC
J: TRBJ2-7
size: .
D: .
V: TRBV9

CDR3: CASEPRRGGNEQFF
DNA: TGCGCCAGCGAGCCCCGGAGGGGAGGTAATGAGCAGTTCTTC
J: TRBJ2-1
size: .
D: .
V: TRBV4-1

CDR3: CASSHFEEQYF
DNA: TGTGCCAGCAGCCATTTTGAAGAGCAGTACTTC
J: TRBJ2-7
size: .
D: .
V: TRBV7-2

CDR3: CASSIDLETADNSPLHF
DNA: TGTGCCAGTAGTATAGATCTGGAAACAGCCGATAATTCACCCCTCCACTTT
J: TRBJ1-6
size: .
D: .
V: TRBV19

CDR3: CAWGPGGTEAFF
DNA: TGTGCCTGGGGACCAGGGGGCACTGAAGCTTTCTTT
J: TRBJ1-1
size: .
D: TRBD1
V: TRBV30

CDR3: CASSHRDMNTEAFF
DNA: TGCGCCAGCAGCCACAGGGATATGAACACTGAAGCTTTCTTT
J: TRBJ1-1
size: .
D: .
V: TRBV4-1

CDR3: CSAINQETQYF
DNA: TGCAGCGCGATAAACCAAGAGACCCAGTACTTC
J: TRBJ2-5
size: .
D: .
V: TRBV29-1

CDR3: CASSPGTGGDEGETQYF
DNA: TGCGCCAGCAGCCCAGGGACAGGGGGAGACGAAGGAGAGACCCAGTACTTC
J: TRBJ2-5
size: .
D: TRBD1
V: TRBV4-3

CDR3: CASSSQGGYNEQFF
DNA: TGTGCCAGCAGCTCGCAGGGGGGATACAATGAGCAGTTCTTC
J: TRBJ2-1
size: .
D: .
V: TRBV13

CDR3: CASSLDSESPLHF
DNA: TGCGCCAGCAGCTTGGATTCGGAATCACCCCTCCACTTT
J: TRBJ1-6
size: .
D: .
V: TRBV5-1

CDR3: CASSPRTTRGETQYF
DNA: TGTGCCAGCAGCCCCAGGACCACGAGGGGAGAGACCCAGTACTTC
J: TRBJ2-5
size: once
D: .
V: TRBV9

CDR3: CASSEEQGAIFNYGYTF
DNA: TGTGCCAGCAGTGAAGAGCAGGGGGCGATTTTCAACTATGGCTACACCTTC
J: TRBJ1-2
size: once
D: TRBD1
V: TRBV2

CDR3: CASSETGTSGVLSYNEQFF
DNA: TGTGCCAGCAGCGAAACCGGGACTAGCGGGGTACTATCCTACAATGAGCAGTTCTTC
J: TRBJ2-1
size: .
D: TRBD2
V: TRBV2

CDR3: CASSLTAPGALSAIYGYTF
DNA: TGTGCCAGCAGTTTAACAGCCCCCGGTGCGCTCTCCGCAATCTATGGCTACACCTTC
J: TRBJ1-2
size: .
D: .
V: TRBV27

CDR3: CASSSPTDYYEQYF
DNA: TGTGCCAGCAGCTCCCCGACTGACTACTACGAGCAGTACTTC
J: TRBJ2-7
size: once
D: .
V: TRBV7-9

CDR3: CASSQDYSPPSYEQYF
DNA: TGCGCCAGCAGCCAAGATTACAGTCCTCCCTCCTACGAGCAGTACTTC
J: TRBJ2-7
size: .
D: .
V: TRBV4-1

CDR3: CASIGSDRVGTGELFF
DNA: TGTGCCAGCATTGGATCCGACAGGGTGGGCACCGGGGAGCTGTTTTTT
J: TRBJ2-2
size: .
D: TRBD1
V: TRBV6-6

CDR3: CASSLGGSNYGYTF
DNA: TGTGCCAGCAGCTTAGGAGGTTCTAACTATGGCTACACCTTC
J: TRBJ1-2
size: .
D: .
V: TRBV7-9

CDR3: CASSLTAATNEKLFF
DNA: TGTGCCAGCTCACTCACAGCTGCAACTAATGAAAAACTGTTTTTT
J: TRBJ1-4
size: .
D: .
V: TRBV18

CDR3: CASRRDMGDNQPQHF
DNA: TGTGCCAGCAGGCGGGACATGGGAGACAATCAGCCCCAGCATTTT
J: TRBJ1-5
size: few
D: .
V: TRBV2

CDR3: CASSGGDRDQYF
DNA: TGTGCCAGCAGTGGCGGGGACAGGGATCAGTACTTC
J: TRBJ2-4
size: once
D: TRBD1
V: TRBV2

CDR3: CASRGGGQGRDSPLHF
DNA: TGTGCCAGCAGAGGGGGGGGACAGGGCCGCGATTCACCCCTCCACTTT
J: TRBJ1-6
size: few
D: TRBD1
V: TRBV5-6

CDR3: CASSVALGGQGYGYTF
DNA: TGTGCCAGCAGCGTTGCCCTCGGAGGACAGGGTTATGGCTACACCTTC
J: TRBJ1-2
size: .
D: TRBD1
V: TRBV9

CDR3: CASSEKTSVYQETQYF
DNA: TGTGCCAGCAGTGAAAAGACTAGCGTGTACCAAGAGACCCAGTACTTC
J: TRBJ2-5
size: .
D: TRBD2
V: TRBV2

CDR3: CASSLTGNTGELFF
DNA: TGTGCCAGCAGCCTGACAGGGAACACCGGGGAGCTGTTTTTT
J: TRBJ2-2
size: .
D: .
V: TRBV7-6

CDR3: CASRGGGDYNSPLHF
DNA: TGTGCCAGCAGAGGGGGTGGGGACTATAATTCACCCCTCCACTTT
J: TRBJ1-6
size: .
D: .
V: TRBV2

CDR3: CASRAGSGTEAFF
DNA: TGCGCCAGCCGCGCCGGGTCAGGAACTGAAGCTTTCTTT
J: TRBJ1-1
size: .
D: .
V: TRBV5-1

CDR3: CASSRTGKNSPLHF
DNA: TGTGCCAGCAGCCGGACAGGGAAAAATTCACCCCTCCACTTT
J: TRBJ1-6
size: once
D: TRBD1
V: TRBV27